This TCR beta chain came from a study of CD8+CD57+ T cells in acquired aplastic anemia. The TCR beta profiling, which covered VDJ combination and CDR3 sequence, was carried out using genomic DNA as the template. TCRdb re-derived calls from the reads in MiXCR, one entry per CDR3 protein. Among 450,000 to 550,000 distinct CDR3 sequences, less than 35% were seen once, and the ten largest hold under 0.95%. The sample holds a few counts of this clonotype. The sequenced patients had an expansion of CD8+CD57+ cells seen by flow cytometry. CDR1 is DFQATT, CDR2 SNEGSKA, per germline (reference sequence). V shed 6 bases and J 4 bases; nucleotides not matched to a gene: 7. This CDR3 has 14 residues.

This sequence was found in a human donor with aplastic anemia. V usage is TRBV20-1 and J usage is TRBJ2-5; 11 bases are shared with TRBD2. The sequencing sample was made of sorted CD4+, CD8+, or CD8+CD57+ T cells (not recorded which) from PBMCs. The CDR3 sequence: CSASSGGARETQYF. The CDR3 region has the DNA TGCAGTGCGAGTAGCGGGGGGGCCCGAGAGACCCAGTACTTC.